The text below deals with one T cell receptor (beta chain). Its target is not known. The sample is drawn from a study of cytotoxic CD8 clonotypes in ibrutinib-treated CLL. Whole-study results and caveats: Starting clonality was above that of age-matched healthy donors and tracked circulating CD8+ T-cell counts.

The ends were cut back, 1 base at V and 0 bases at J, with 7 bases in the middle. The germline CDR1 and CDR2 sequences are SEHNR and FQNEAQ (reference sequence). This CDR3 has 15 amino acids. TCRdb's copy holds only in-frame clones and misses some; the assay was immunoSEQ multiplex PCR. The repertoire consists of 150,000 to 200,000 clones, with approximately 91% occurring once and the leading ten covering 3%. The genes are TRBV7-9 and TRBJ1-3; D is undetermined. Material: PBMCs, obtained at disease progression, from a patient treated with ibrutinib. This TCR was recovered from a human donor with chronic lymphocytic leukemia. CDR3 DNA sequence: TGTGCCAGCAGCTTAGTAGCCGGCTCTGGAAACACCATATATTTT. This gives the protein CASSLVAGSGNTIYF.